This T cell receptor beta chain was profiled in a study of radiotherapy plus CTLA-4 blockade in lung cancer. Study in general: Objective responses were observed in approximately 20% of patients, and disease control was achieved by 30% to 40%. General study findings and limits: The best prediction of response reportedly came from early blood T cell clone dynamics, with interferon-beta. Researchers report tumor-derived TCR clones expanding in blood after radiotherapy plus ipilimumab.

Using immunoSEQ multiplex PCR, the repertoire was profiled, and TCRdb retains in-frame clones only, with some absent. The table has some 50,000 clones, roughly 84% seen once. To note about this clone: Its antigen is still unknown.

J was trimmed by 7 bases and V by 6 bases; bases with no gene match: 9. Germline V gene sequence: CDR1 MDHEN, CDR2 SYDVKM. This CDR3 is built from 14 residues. Chemo-refractory metastatic non-small-cell lung cancer patients underwent focal radiation alongside CTLA-4 blockade with ipilimumab. This chain links TRBV28 with TRBJ2-1, with 7 bases matching TRBD1. This clonotype originated in a human donor with non-small cell lung cancer who had a partial response to radiotherapy plus ipilimumab. The sample here was peripheral blood, taken from a patient treated with radiotherapy plus ipilimumab. The CDR3 sequence: CASRTQGDWNEQFF. Here the CDR3 DNA reads TGTGCCAGCAGGACCCAGGGGGATTGGAATGAGCAGTTCTTC.